This T cell receptor (beta chain) emerged from a study of blood T cell repertoires in COVID-19. The protocol was immunoSEQ multiplex PCR, while the TCRdb copy is restricted to in-frame clones and leaves out a portion. Found here are 65,000 to 75,000 clones, 91% of them singletons; the top ten hold around 13%. Trimming removed 3 bases at V and 7 bases at J, with 10 bases between. The CDR3 has 13 residues. CDR1 LGHNA and CDR2 YNFKEQ come from the germline V gene. The source material was peripheral blood. The sequence derives from a human donor with active COVID-19. The donor label of this sample is uncertain. The J gene is TRBJ2-1, the V gene TRBV4-2, with a weak D call TRBD2 (5 bases). As DNA, the CDR3 is TGTGCCAGCAGCCAGCTGACGGGGAATGAGCAGTTCTTC. Its translation is CASSQLTGNEQFF.